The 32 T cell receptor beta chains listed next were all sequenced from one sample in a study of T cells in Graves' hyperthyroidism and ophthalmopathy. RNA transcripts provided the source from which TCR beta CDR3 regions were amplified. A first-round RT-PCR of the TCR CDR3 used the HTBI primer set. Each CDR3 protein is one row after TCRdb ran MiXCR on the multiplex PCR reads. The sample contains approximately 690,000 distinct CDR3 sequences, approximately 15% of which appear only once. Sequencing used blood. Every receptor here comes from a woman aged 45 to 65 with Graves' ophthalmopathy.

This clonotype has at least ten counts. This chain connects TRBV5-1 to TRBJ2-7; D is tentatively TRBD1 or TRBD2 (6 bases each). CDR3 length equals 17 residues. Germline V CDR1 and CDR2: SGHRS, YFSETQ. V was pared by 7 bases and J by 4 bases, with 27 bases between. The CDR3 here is CASYPWGAEGHAYEQYF. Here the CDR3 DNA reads TGCGCCAGCTACCCATGGGGGGCAGAGGGCCACGCGTACGAGCAGTACTTC.

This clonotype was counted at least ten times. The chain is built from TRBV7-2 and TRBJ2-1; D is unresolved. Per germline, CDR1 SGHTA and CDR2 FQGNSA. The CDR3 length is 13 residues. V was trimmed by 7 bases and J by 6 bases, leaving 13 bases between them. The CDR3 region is CASNLRVGNEQFF. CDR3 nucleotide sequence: TGTGCCAGCAACCTTAGAGTGGGCAATGAGCAGTTCTTC.

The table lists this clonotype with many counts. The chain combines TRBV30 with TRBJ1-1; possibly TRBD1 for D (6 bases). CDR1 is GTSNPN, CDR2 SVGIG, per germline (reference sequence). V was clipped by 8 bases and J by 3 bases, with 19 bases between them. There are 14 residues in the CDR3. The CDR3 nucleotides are TGTGCCGGCTCCGGGACAAAGGGATACACTGAAGCTTTCTTT. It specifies CAGSGTKGYTEAFF. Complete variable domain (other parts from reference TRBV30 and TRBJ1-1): SQTIHQWPATLVQPVGSPLSLECTVEGTSNPNLYWYRQAAGRGLQLLFYSVGIGQISSEVPQNLSASRPQDRQFILSSKKLLLSDSGFYLCAGSGTKGYTEAFFGQGTRLTVV.

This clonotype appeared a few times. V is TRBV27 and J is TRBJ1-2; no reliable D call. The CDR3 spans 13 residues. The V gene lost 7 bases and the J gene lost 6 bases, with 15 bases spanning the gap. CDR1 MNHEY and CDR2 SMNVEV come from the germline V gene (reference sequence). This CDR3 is CASTRGPLDGYTF. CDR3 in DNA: TGTGCCAGCACCCGAGGGCCACTGGATGGCTACACCTTC.

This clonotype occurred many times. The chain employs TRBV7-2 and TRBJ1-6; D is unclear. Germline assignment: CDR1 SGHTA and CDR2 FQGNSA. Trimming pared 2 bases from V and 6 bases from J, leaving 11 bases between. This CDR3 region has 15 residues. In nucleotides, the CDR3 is TGTGCCAGCAGCTTAATGGTTATCGCTAATTCACCCCTCCACTTT. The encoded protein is CASSLMVIANSPLHF.

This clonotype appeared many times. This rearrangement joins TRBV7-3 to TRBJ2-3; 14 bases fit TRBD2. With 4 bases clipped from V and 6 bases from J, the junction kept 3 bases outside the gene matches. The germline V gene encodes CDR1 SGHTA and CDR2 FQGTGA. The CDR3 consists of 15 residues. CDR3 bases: TGTGCCAGCAGCTCGACTAGCGGGGGGGCGGATACGCAGTATTTT. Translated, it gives CASSSTSGGADTQYF.

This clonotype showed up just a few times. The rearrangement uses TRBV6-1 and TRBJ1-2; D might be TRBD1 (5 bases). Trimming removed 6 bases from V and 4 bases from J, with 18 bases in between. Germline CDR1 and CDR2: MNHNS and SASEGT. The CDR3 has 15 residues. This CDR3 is CASRPVGGGSYGYTF. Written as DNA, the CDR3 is TGTGCCAGCAGACCAGTTGGGGGGGGTTCCTATGGCTACACCTTC.

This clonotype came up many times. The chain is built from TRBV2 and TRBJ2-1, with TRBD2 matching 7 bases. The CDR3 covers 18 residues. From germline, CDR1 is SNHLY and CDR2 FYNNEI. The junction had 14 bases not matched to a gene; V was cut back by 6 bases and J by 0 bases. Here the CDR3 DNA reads TGTGCCAGCAGCCGCTGGACTAGTCTTGGAAGCTCCTACAATGAGCAGTTCTTC. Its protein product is CASSRWTSLGSSYNEQFF.

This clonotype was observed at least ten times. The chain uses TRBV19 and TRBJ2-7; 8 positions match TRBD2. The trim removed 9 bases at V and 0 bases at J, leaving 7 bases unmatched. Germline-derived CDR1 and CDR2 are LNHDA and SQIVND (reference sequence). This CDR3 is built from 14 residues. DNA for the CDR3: TGTGCCAGCCGGACTAGCTCTTACTCCTACGAGCAGTACTTC. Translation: CASRTSSYSYEQYF.

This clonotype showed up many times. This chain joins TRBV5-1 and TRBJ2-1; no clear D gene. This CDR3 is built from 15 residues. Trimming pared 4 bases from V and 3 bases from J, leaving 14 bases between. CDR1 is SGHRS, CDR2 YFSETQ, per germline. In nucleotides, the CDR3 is TGCGCCAGCAGCACACAAGCAAACGACTACAATGAGCAGTTCTTC. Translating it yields CASSTQANDYNEQFF.

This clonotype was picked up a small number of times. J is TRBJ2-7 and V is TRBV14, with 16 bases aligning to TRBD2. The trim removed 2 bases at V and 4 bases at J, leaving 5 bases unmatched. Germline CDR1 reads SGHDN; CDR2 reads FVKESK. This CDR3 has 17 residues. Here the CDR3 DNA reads TGTGCCAGCAGCCAACCTGGGACTAGCGGGAGGGTTTACGAGCAGTACTTC. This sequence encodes CASSQPGTSGRVYEQYF.

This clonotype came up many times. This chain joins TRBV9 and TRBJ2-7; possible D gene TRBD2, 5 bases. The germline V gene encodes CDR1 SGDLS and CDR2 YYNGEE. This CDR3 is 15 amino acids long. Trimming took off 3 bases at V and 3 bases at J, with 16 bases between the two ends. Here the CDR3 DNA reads TGTGCCAGCAGCGCCACGCCGGACTCAAACTACGAGCAGTACTTC. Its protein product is CASSATPDSNYEQYF.

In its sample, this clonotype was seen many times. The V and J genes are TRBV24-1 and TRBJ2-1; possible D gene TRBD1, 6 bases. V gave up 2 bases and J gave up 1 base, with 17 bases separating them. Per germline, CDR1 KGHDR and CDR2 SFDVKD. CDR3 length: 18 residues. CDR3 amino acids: CATSDSRFDRRSYNEQFF. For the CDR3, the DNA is TGTGCCACCAGTGATTCCCGGTTCGACAGGCGTTCCTACAATGAGCAGTTCTTC.

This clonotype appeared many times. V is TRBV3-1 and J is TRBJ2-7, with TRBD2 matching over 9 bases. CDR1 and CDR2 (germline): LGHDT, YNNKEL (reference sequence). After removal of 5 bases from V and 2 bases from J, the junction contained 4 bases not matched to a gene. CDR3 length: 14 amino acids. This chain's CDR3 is CASSLAGAAYEQYF. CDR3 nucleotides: TGTGCCAGCAGCTTAGCGGGAGCCGCCTACGAGCAGTACTTC.

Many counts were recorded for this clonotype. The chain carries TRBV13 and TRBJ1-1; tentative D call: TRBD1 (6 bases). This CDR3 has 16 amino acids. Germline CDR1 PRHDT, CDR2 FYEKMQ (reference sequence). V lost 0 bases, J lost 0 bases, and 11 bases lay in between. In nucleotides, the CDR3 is TGTGCCAGCAGCTTAGGCTTGAGGACAGTGAACACTGAAGCTTTCTTT. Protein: CASSLGLRTVNTEAFF.

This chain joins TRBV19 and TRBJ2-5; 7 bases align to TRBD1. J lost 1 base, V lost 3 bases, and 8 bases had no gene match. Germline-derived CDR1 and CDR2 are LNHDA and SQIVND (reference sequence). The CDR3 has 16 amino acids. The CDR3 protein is CASSIGDRIFQETQYF. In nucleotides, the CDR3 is TGTGCCAGTAGTATTGGGGACAGAATTTTCCAAGAGACCCAGTACTTC.

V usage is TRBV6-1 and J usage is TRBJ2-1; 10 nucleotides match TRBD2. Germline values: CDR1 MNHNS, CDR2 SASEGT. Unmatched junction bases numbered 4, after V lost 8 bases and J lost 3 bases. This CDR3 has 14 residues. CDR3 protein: CASSGTSDYNEQFF. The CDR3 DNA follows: TGTGCCAGCTCCGGGACTAGCGACTACAATGAGCAGTTCTTC.

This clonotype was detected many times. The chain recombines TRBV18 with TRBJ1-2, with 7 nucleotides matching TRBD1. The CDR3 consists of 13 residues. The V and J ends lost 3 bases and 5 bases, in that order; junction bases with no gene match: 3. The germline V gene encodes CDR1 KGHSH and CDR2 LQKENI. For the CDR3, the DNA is TGTGCCAGCTCACCCGGGACAGAATATGGCTACACCTTC. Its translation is CASSPGTEYGYTF.

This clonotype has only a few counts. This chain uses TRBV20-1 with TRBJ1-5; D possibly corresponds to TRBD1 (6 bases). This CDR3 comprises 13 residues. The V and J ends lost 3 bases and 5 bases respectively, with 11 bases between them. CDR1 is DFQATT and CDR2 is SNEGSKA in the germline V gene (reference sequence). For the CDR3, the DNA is TGCAGTGCTAGGATCCCAGGGGATCAGCCCCAGCATTTT. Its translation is CSARIPGDQPQHF.

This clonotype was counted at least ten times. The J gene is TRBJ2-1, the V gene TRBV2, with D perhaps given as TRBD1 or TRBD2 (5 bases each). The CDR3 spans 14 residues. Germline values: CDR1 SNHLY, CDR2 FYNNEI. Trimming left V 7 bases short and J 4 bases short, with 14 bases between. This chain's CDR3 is CASTPGTIYNEQFF. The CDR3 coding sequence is TGTGCCAGCACCCCCGGGACGATATACAATGAGCAGTTCTTC.

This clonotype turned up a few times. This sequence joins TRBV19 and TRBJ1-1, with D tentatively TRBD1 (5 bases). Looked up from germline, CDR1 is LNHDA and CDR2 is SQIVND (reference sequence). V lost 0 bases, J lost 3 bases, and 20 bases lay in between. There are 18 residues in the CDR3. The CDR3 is CASSIDLRYVRGDTEAFF. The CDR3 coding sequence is TGTGCCAGTAGTATAGATCTTCGGTATGTCCGAGGGGACACTGAAGCTTTCTTT.

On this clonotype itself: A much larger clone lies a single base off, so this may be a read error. The CDR3, as DNA: TGTGCCACCAGTGATAGAAGCGGGAGCTCCTACAATGGGCAGTTCTTC. This translates into CATSDRSGSSYNGQFF. The chain recombines TRBV24-1 with TRBJ2-1; 8 bases map to TRBD2. The CDR3 length is 16 residues. CDR1 KGHDR and CDR2 SFDVKD come from the germline V gene.

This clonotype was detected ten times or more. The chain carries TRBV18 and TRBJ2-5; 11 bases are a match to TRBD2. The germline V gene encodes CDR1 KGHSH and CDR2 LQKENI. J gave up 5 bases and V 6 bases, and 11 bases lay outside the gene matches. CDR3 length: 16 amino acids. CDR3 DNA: TGTGCCAGCTCCCCGCTAGCGGGAGGTGAACAGGAGACCCAGTACTTC. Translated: CASSPLAGGEQETQYF.

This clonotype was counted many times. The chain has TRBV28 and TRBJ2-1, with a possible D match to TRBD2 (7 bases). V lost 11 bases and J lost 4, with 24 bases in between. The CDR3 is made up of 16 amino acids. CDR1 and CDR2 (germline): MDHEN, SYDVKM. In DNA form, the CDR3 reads TGTGCCCGGACTGGTGCGGGGGCCCCCCTTTACAATGAGCAGTTCTTC. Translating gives CARTGAGAPLYNEQFF.

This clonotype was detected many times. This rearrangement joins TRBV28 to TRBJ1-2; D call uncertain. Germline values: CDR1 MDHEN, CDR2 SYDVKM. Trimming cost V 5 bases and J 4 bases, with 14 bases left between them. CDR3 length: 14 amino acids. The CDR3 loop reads CASSGVVSRYGYTF. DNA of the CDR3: TGTGCCAGCAGTGGCGTGGTGTCGCGCTATGGCTACACCTTC.

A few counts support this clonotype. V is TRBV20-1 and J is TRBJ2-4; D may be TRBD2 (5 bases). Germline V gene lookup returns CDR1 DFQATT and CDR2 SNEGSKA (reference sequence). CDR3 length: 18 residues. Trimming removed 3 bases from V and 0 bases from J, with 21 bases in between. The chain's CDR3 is CSARNLAGDPKAKNIQYF. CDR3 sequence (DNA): TGCAGTGCTAGGAATCTAGCTGGCGACCCGAAAGCCAAAAACATTCAGTACTTC.

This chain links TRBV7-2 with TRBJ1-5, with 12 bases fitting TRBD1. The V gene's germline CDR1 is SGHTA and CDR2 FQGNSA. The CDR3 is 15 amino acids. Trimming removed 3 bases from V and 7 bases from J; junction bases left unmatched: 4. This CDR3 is CASSFGTGGAQPQHF. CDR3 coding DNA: TGTGCCAGCAGCTTTGGGACAGGGGGCGCCCAGCCCCAGCATTTT.

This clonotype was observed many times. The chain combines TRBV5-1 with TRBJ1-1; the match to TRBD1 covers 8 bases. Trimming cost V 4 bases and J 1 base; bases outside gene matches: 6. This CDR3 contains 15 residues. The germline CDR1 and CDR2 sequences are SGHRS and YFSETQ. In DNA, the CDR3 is TGCGCCAGCAGCGGACAGGGATTAGGGAACACTGAAGCTTTCTTT. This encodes CASSGQGLGNTEAFF.

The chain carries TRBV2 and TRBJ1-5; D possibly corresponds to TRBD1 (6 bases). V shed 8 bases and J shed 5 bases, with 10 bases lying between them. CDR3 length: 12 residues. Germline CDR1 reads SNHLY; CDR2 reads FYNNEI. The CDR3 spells CASSGEYQPQHF. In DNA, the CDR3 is TGTGCCAGCTCAGGGGAATATCAGCCCCAGCATTTT.

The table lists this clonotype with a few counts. The CDR3 is CASSILAAAYEQYF. For the CDR3, the DNA is TGTGCCAGCAGCATACTAGCGGCTGCCTACGAGCAGTACTTC. The chain has TRBV6-1 and TRBJ2-7; 8 bases are a match to TRBD2. CDR3 size: 14 residues. V was clipped by 6 bases and J by 2 bases; unmatched bases: 6. Per the germline V gene, CDR1 is MNHNS and CDR2 is SASEGT.

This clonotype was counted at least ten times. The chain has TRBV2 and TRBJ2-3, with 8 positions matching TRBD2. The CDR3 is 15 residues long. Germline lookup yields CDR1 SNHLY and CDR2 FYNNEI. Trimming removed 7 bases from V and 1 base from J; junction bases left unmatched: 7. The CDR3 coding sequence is TGTGCCAGCACTAGTGGGGGACTAGGCACAGATACGCAGTATTTT. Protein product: CASTSGGLGTDTQYF.

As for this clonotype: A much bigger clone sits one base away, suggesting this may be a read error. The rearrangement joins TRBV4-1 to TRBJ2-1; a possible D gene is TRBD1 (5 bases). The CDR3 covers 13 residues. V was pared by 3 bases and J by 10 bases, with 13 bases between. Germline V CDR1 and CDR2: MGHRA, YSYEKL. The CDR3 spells CASSHDRASEQFF. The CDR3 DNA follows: TGCGCCAGCAGCCACGACAGAGCCAGCGAGCAGTTCTTC.